A selection of T cell receptor beta chains follows, all from one sample in a study of T cell responses to AZD1222 COVID-19 vaccine. Measured with immunoSEQ multiplex PCR; TCRdb has only the in-frame clones, and not every one. The data hold under 150,000 clones, with roughly 92% observed a single time. The source was peripheral blood, collected 28 days after the second AZD1222 dose. Receptors were obtained from an adult who received the AZD1222 COVID-19 vaccine. CDR3s include the opening cysteine and the closing phenylalanine or tryptophan. Each record gives: D gene, clone size, V gene, J gene, CDR3 length, CDR3 protein, CDR3 DNA. D genes are given only for firm matches. Part of the rows lack a size; the others show once, few, many or a class for expanded clones.

TRBD1	.	TRBV7-9	TRBJ1-1	15	CASSLGDRGRTEAFF	TGTGCCAGCAGCTTGGGGGACAGGGGCAGGACTGAAGCTTTCTTT
.	.	TRBV7-2	TRBJ1-6	15	CASSLWWDGNSPLHF	TGTGCCAGCAGCTTATGGTGGGACGGGAATTCACCCCTCCACTTT
.	.	TRBV15	TRBJ2-3	13	CATSEGVTDTQYF	TGTGCCACCAGCGAGGGAGTCACAGATACGCAGTATTTT
.	.	TRBV7-8	TRBJ2-1	14	CASSRASSYNEQFF	TGTGCCAGCAGCAGGGCGAGCTCCTACAATGAGCAGTTCTTC
TRBD1	.	TRBV3-1/TRBV3-2	TRBJ2-7	13	CASSEGARDEQYF	TGTGCAAGCAGTGAGGGGGCGCGGGACGAGCAGTACTTC
TRBD2	.	TRBV6-6	TRBJ2-3	15	CASSSRPGGTDTQYF	TGTGCCAGCAGCTCCCGGCCGGGGGGAACAGATACGCAGTATTTT
.	once	TRBV6-1	TRBJ2-1	15	CASSEHGEGGNEQFF	TGTGCCAGCAGTGAACACGGGGAAGGGGGCAATGAGCAGTTCTTC
TRBD1	.	TRBV6-5	TRBJ2-1	13	CASSDRQGDEQFF	TGTGCCAGCAGCGACCGACAGGGGGATGAGCAGTTCTTC
.	.	TRBV19	TRBJ1-1	14	CASSEVGGNTEAFF	TGTGCCAGTAGTGAGGTTGGTGGGAACACTGAAGCTTTCTTT
.	.	TRBV5-6	TRBJ2-7	12	CASRAGPSEQYF	TGTGCCTCCAGGGCGGGGCCCAGCGAGCAGTACTTC
.	.	TRBV19	TRBJ1-2	15	CASSVGTLPNYGYTF	TGTGCCAGTAGCGTCGGGACCCTCCCTAACTATGGCTACACCTTC
TRBD2	.	TRBV28	TRBJ2-3	17	CASSHGRGGRITDTQYF	TGTGCCAGCAGCCATGGGAGGGGCGGGAGGATCACAGATACGCAGTATTTT
.	.	TRBV4-1	TRBJ2-5	16	CASSQDQGGQRETQYF	TGCGCCAGCAGCCAAGATCAGGGCGGTCAAAGGGAGACCCAGTACTTC
TRBD1	.	TRBV10-2	TRBJ1-2	14	CASSPPAGGYGYTF	TGCGCCAGCAGTCCGCCGGCAGGGGGCTATGGCTACACCTTC
TRBD1	.	TRBV3-1/TRBV3-2	TRBJ1-2	14	CASRPQGDRDGYTF	TGTGCCAGCAGGCCACAGGGAGACAGGGATGGCTACACCTTC
.	.	TRBV5-4	TRBJ1-4	13	CASSLGREEKLFF	TGTGCCAGCAGCTTGGGCCGGGAAGAAAAACTGTTTTTT
.	once	TRBV10-3	TRBJ1-2	13	CAISVRQDSGYTF	TGTGCCATCAGTGTAAGACAGGATAGTGGCTACACCTTC
.	.	TRBV6-5	TRBJ1-1	14	CASTTAGVGTEAFF	TGTGCCAGCACTACCGCGGGGGTAGGGACTGAAGCTTTCTTT
.	.	TRBV7-2	TRBJ1-5	17	CASSLAPGLYSNQPQHF	TGTGCCAGCAGCTTAGCCCCGGGACTTTATAGCAATCAGCCCCAGCATTTT
.	.	TRBV7-6	TRBJ1-1	13	CASSKDTNTEAFF	TGTGCCAGCAGCAAGGACACGAACACTGAAGCTTTCTTT
.	.	TRBV10-3	TRBJ1-5	15	CAISESSTGNQPQHF	TGTGCCATCAGTGAGTCAAGTACAGGTAATCAGCCCCAGCATTTT
.	.	TRBV4-3	TRBJ2-5	18	CASSQEPVVQGQLETQYF	TGCGCCAGCAGCCAAGAACCTGTTGTACAGGGACAATTGGAGACCCAGTACTTC
.	.	TRBV5-5	TRBJ2-5	15	CASSLASDSQETQYF	TGTGCCAGCAGCCTTGCTAGCGACTCTCAAGAGACCCAGTACTTC
.	.	TRBV6-2/TRBV6-3	TRBJ1-2	12	CASSYGTNGYTF	TGTGCCAGCAGTTACGGAACAAATGGCTACACCTTC
.	.	TRBV2	TRBJ1-1	15	CASKLWTGGDTEAFF	TGTGCCAGTAAGCTTTGGACCGGGGGGGACACTGAAGCTTTCTTT
.	.	TRBV30	TRBJ1-5	15	CAWSVQGGGNQPQHF	TGTGCCTGGAGTGTCCAGGGTGGTGGCAATCAGCCCCAGCATTTT
.	.	TRBV3-1/TRBV3-2	TRBJ1-2	14	CASSPRRGGYGYTF	TGTGCCAGCAGCCCACGAAGGGGAGGGTATGGCTACACCTTC
TRBD1	.	TRBV7-9	TRBJ1-2	16	CASSFQDRELFYGYTF	TGTGCCAGCAGCTTCCAGGACAGGGAACTTTTCTATGGCTACACCTTC
.	.	TRBV6-5	TRBJ1-5	14	CARPWRGGNQPQHF	TGTGCCAGACCCTGGCGGGGCGGTAATCAGCCCCAGCATTTT
TRBD1	.	TRBV7-2	TRBJ1-6	15	CASSPEGAGNSPLHF	TGTGCCAGCAGCCCCGAGGGGGCGGGCAATTCACCCCTCCACTTT
TRBD1	.	TRBV12-3/TRBV12-4	TRBJ1-2	13	CATLDRVYYGYTF	TGTGCCACCCTGGACAGGGTTTACTATGGCTACACCTTC
.	.	TRBV6-5	TRBJ1-2	13	CASSYSSNYGYTF	TGTGCCAGCAGTTACTCTTCTAACTATGGCTACACCTTC
.	.	TRBV27	TRBJ2-3	16	CASSPGTLQRTDTQYF	TGTGCCAGCAGCCCCGGGACACTCCAACGCACAGATACGCAGTATTTT
.	few	TRBV12-3/TRBV12-4	TRBJ1-1	13	CASSFGGLEEAFF	TGTGCCAGCAGTTTCGGAGGATTGGAGGAAGCTTTCTTT
.	.	TRBV11-3	TRBJ2-1	12	CAIWGPRGEQFF	TGTGCCATTTGGGGCCCTAGAGGTGAGCAGTTCTTC
TRBD1	once	TRBV5-1	TRBJ2-7	15	CASSDWTGGTYEQYF	TGCGCCAGCAGCGATTGGACAGGGGGGACCTACGAGCAGTACTTC
.	.	TRBV4-3	TRBJ1-1	12	CASSQDNTEAFF	TGCGCCAGCAGCCAAGACAACACTGAAGCTTTCTTT
.	.	TRBV30	TRBJ2-3	14	CAWSVGRTTDTQYF	TGTGCCTGGAGTGTCGGTAGAACCACAGATACGCAGTATTTT
.	.	TRBV28	TRBJ1-1	12	CASRTLNTEAFF	TGTGCCAGCAGAACATTGAACACTGAAGCTTTCTTT
TRBD2	few	TRBV19	TRBJ2-3	15	CASWQAGGNTDTQYF	TGTGCCAGTTGGCAGGCGGGGGGGAACACAGATACGCAGTATTTT
.	.	TRBV20-1	TRBJ2-1	11	CSPKIDNEQFF	TGCAGTCCGAAGATCGACAATGAGCAGTTCTTC
TRBD1	.	TRBV3-1/TRBV3-2	TRBJ1-2	15	CASSTGTGLGYGYTF	TGTGCCAGCAGCACCGGGACAGGGTTAGGCTATGGCTACACCTTC
.	.	TRBV18	TRBJ2-3	14	CASSLREVVDTQYF	TGTGCCAGCTCACTACGAGAAGTTGTAGATACGCAGTATTTT
TRBD1	.	TRBV6-2/TRBV6-3	TRBJ1-1	14	CASSYSRTGTGAFF	TGTGCCAGCAGTTACTCGCGGACAGGGACGGGGGCTTTCTTT
.	.	TRBV27	TRBJ1-5	13	CASSLRSNQPQHF	TGTGCCAGCAGTCTCCGTAGCAATCAGCCCCAGCATTTT
TRBD1	.	TRBV3-1/TRBV3-2	TRBJ1-1	14	CASSIRTGGTEAFF	TGTGCCAGCAGCATCCGGACAGGGGGCACTGAAGCTTTCTTT
.	.	TRBV30	TRBJ1-2	13	CAWSTGPTYGYTF	TGTGCCTGGAGTACGGGGCCGACGTATGGCTACACCTTC
.	.	TRBV9	TRBJ2-5	13	CASSGRAFETQYF	TGTGCCAGCAGCGGGAGGGCTTTTGAGACCCAGTACTTC
.	once	TRBV5-4	TRBJ1-1	14	CASSSKGLGTEAFF	TGTGCCAGCAGCTCGAAAGGGCTCGGTACTGAAGCTTTCTTT
TRBD1	.	TRBV11-2	TRBJ1-1	17	CASSPGRGTGTRTEAFF	TGTGCCAGCAGCCCCGGGCGGGGGACAGGGACTAGGACTGAAGCTTTCTTT
TRBD1	.	TRBV5-1	TRBJ1-2	15	CASSWGTGTNYGYTF	TGCGCCAGCAGCTGGGGGACAGGGACTAACTATGGCTACACCTTC
TRBD2	.	TRBV6-5	TRBJ2-1	16	CASSSETSGDYNEQFF	TGTGCCAGCAGTTCTGAGACTAGCGGAGACTACAATGAGCAGTTCTTC
.	.	TRBV27	TRBJ1-3	14	CASSLRGYGNTIYF	TGTGCCAGCAGTTTACGGGGATATGGAAACACCATATATTTT
.	.	TRBV4-3	TRBJ2-6	16	CASSQDRFSGANVLTF	TGCGCCAGCAGCCAAGATCGTTTCTCTGGGGCCAACGTCCTGACTTTC
.	.	TRBV11-2	TRBJ2-5	11	CASKGRETQYF	TGTGCCTCCAAGGGGCGGGAGACCCAGTACTTC
TRBD1	.	TRBV12-3/TRBV12-4	TRBJ1-1	13	CASIRTGGTEAFF	TGTGCCAGCATAAGGACAGGGGGCACTGAAGCTTTCTTT